This is a list of T cell receptor beta chains from one sample in a study of shared clonotypes between healthy human individuals. Assay used: immunoSEQ multiplex PCR; TCRdb lists only in-frame clones, some missing. The table includes around 2.5 million clones, 80% to 95% detected once. Sequencing input: naive CD4+ T cells from PBMCs. These receptors all stem from a man aged 18 to 35 in good health. Some clones in this sample may be carry-over from other donors' samples. Each CDR3 is given with its conserved first and last residue. Each record gives: clone size, CDR3 length, D gene, V gene, J gene, CDR3 protein, CDR3 DNA. D genes are given only for firm matches. A row's size may be missing; if present it is once, few, many or a size class.

-,13,-,TRBV29-1,TRBJ2-1,CSVSRGADNEQFF,TGCAGCGTCTCCCGCGGGGCGGACAATGAGCAGTTCTTC
-,15,-,TRBV18,TRBJ2-1,CASSPSGFGYNEQFF,TGTGCCAGCTCACCATCGGGTTTCGGCTACAATGAGCAGTTCTTC
few,11,-,TRBV5-4,TRBJ2-3,CASSSADTQYF,TGTGCCAGCAGCTCCGCAGATACGCAGTATTTT
few,14,TRBD2,TRBV5-1,TRBJ2-7,CASSPGDSGYEQYF,TGCGCCAGCAGCCCGGGGGATAGCGGGTACGAGCAGTACTTC
-,12,-,TRBV7-9,TRBJ1-3,CASSLSGGTIYF,TGTGCCAGCAGCTTATCCGGGGGCACCATATATTTT
-,16,TRBD2,TRBV2,TRBJ2-1,CASSGQGLAGYNEQFF,TGTGCCAGCAGTGGACAAGGACTAGCGGGGTACAATGAGCAGTTCTTC
-,11,-,TRBV11-2,TRBJ2-2,CASSLVGELFF,TGTGCCAGCAGCTTAGTCGGGGAGCTGTTTTTT
-,15,TRBD2,TRBV5-5,TRBJ2-7,CASSLSLAVSYEQYF,TGTGCCAGCAGCTTGAGCCTAGCGGTTTCCTACGAGCAGTACTTC
-,13,TRBD1,TRBV28,TRBJ2-7,CASSPPTGGSCLF,TGTGCCAGCAGTCCCCCGACAGGGGGGTCTTGCCTCTTC
-,15,TRBD1,TRBV28,TRBJ2-1,CASSLGQVFNNEQFF,TGTGCCAGCAGCCTTGGACAGGTTTTTAACAATGAGCAGTTCTTC